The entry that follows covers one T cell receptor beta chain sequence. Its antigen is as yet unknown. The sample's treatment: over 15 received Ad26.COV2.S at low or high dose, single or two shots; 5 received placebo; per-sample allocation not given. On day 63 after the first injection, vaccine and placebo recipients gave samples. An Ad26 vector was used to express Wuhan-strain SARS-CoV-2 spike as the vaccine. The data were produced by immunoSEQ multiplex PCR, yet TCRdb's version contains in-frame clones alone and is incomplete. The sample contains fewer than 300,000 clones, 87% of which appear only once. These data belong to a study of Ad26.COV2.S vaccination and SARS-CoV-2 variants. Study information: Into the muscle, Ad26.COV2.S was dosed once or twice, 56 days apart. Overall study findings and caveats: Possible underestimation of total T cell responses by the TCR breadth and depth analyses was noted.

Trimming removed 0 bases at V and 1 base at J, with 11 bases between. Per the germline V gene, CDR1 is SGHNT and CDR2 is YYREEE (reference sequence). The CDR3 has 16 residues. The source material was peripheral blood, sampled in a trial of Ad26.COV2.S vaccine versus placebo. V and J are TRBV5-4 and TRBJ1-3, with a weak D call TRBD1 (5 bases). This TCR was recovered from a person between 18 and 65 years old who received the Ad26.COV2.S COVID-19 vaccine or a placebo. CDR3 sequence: CASSLEGGVSGNTIYF. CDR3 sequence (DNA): TGTGCCAGCAGCTTGGAAGGAGGGGTTTCTGGAAACACCATATATTTT.